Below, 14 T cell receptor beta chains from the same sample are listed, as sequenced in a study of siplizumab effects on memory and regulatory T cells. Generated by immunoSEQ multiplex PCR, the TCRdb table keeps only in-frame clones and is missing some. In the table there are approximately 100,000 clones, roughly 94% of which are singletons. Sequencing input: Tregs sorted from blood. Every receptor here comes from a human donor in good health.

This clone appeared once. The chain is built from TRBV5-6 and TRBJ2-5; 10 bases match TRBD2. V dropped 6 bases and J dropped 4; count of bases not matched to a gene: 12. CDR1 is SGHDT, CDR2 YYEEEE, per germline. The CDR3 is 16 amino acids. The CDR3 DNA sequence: TGTGCCAGCACCTGGGGGCTAGCGGGAGTACTAGAGACCCAGTACTTC. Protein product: CASTWGLAGVLETQYF.

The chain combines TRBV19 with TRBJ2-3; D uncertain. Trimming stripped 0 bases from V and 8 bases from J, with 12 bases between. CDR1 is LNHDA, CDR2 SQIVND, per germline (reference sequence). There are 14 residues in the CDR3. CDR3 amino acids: CASSIDLSTGTQYF. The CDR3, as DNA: TGTGCCAGTAGTATAGATCTTTCAACGGGTACGCAGTATTTT.

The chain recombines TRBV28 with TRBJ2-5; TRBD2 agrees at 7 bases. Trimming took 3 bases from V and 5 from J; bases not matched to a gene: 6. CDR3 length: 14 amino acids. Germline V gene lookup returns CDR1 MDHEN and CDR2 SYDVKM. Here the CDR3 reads CASSFAGVGETQYF. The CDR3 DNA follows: TGTGCCAGCAGTTTTGCGGGAGTAGGGGAGACCCAGTACTTC.

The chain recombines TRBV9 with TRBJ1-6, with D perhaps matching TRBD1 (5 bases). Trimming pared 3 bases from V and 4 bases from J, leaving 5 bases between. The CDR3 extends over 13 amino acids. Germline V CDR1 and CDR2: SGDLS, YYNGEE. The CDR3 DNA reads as TGTGCCAGCAGCGAGGGGTATAATTCACCCCTCCACTTT. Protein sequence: CASSEGYNSPLHF.

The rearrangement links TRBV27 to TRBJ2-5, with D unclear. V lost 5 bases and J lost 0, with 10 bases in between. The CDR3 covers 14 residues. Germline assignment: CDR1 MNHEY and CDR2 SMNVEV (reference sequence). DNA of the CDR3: TGTGCCAGCAGTCGAGGCCCGTACCAAGAGACCCAGTACTTC. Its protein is CASSRGPYQETQYF.

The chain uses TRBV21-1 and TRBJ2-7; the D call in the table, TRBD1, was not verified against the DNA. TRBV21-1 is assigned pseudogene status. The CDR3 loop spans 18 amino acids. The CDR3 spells CASILTGGDRGFPYEQYF. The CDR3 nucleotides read TGTGCCAGCATCCTCACCGGGGGGGACAGGGGATTCCCCTACGAGCAGTACTTC.

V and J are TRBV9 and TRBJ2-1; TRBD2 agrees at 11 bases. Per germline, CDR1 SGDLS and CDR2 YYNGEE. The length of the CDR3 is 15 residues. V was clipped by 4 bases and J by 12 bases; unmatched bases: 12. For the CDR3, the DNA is TGTGCCAGCAGCATTAGCGGGAGGGCCCGGAGTTCGCAGTTCTTC. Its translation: CASSISGRARSSQFF.

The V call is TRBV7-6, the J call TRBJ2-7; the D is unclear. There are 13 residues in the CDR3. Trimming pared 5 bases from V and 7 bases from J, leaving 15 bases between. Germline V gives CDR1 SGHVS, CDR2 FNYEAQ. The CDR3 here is CASSLSSLGEQYF. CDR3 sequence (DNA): TGTGCCAGCAGCCTCTCCAGCCTTGGGGAGCAGTACTTC.

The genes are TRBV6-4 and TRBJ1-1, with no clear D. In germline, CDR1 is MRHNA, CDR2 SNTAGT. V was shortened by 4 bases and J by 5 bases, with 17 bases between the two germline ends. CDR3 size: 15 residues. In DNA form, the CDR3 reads TGTGCCAGCAGTGGATCCCTTGGGCCTAGAACTGAAGCTTTCTTT. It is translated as CASSGSLGPRTEAFF.

The CDR3: CASSGSGLYEQYF. The CDR3 DNA sequence: TGTGCCAGCTCGGGATCCGGGCTCTACGAGCAGTACTTC. V and J are TRBV7-2 and TRBJ2-7, with D perhaps TRBD2 (5 bases). Trimming left V 8 bases short and J 3 bases short, with 14 bases between. Per the germline V gene, CDR1 is SGHTA and CDR2 is FQGNSA. The length of the CDR3 is 13 residues.

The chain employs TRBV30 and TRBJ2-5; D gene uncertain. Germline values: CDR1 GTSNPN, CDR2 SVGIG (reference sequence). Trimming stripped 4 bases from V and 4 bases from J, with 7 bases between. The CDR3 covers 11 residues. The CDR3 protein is CAWMNPETQYF. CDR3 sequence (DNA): TGTGCCTGGATGAACCCAGAGACCCAGTACTTC.

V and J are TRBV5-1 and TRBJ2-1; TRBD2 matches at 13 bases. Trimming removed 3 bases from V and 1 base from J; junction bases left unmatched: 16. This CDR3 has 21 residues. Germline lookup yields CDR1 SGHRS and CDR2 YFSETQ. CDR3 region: CASSWITITSGRASSYNEQFF. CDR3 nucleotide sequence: TGCGCCAGCAGCTGGATAACTATCACTAGCGGGAGGGCCTCGTCCTACAATGAGCAGTTCTTC.

The CDR3 is CSVATVAGGYNEQFF. In nucleotides, the CDR3 is TGCAGCGTTGCGACGGTAGCGGGAGGGTACAATGAGCAGTTCTTC. This chain uses TRBV29-1 with TRBJ2-1; 11 bases fit TRBD2. Unmatched junction bases numbered 6, after V lost 4 bases and J lost 4 bases. This CDR3 has 15 amino acids. CDR1 and CDR2 (germline): SQVTM, ANQGSEA.

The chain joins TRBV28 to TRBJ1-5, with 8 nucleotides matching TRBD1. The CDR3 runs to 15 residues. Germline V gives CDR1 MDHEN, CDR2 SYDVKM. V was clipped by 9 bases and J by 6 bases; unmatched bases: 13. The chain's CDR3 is CASIITGGLGQPQHF. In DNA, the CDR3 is TGTGCCAGTATCATCACAGGGGGATTAGGTCAGCCCCAGCATTTT.